This TCR beta chain derives from a study of cytomegalovirus exposure and HLA in healthy donors listed by TCRdb under 2017. General notes on the study: According to a later analysis, the 120 or so validation repertoires were produced on the same platform as the 666 repertoires of the first cohort. The study aimed to test whether signatures of past pathogen exposure could be identified by cataloging public T cell receptors. Along with the approximately 650-subject first cohort, a separate validation cohort of over a hundred different subjects was used. High-throughput TCR immunosequencing, statistical association of individual TCRs with disease status, and machine learning were combined to predict cytomegalovirus infection status.

The donors belonged to the validation cohort of around 110 subjects, which was separate from the 666-subject first cohort. As encoded in the germline V gene (reference sequence), CDR1 is WNHNN while CDR2 is SYGVQD. From its cysteine to its phenylalanine, the CDR3 spans 13 amino acids. Just CDR3 DNA is preserved here, 39 bases in frame from base 1. V loses 10 bases of germline sequence and J loses 3 bases, and the interval between the two ends is 15 bases. To note about this clone: Its antigen specificity is not known. Per-nucleotide qualities are absent, and no much larger clonotype sits a single base away.

Library generation was performed with the immunoSEQ multiplex PCR assay. From the authors' description of their analysis: A statistical classification framework was developed to diagnose cytomegalovirus status using the catalog of TCR beta chain sequences. Not all clones reach the TCRdb copy of this immuneACCESS table, which keeps in-frame sequences only. Checked studies attribute under half of the gap to unresolved V genes and leave the rest unexplained. V, J and clone size were drawn from that table, and D and trimming were deduced from the DNA. The sample profile shows some 250,000 clones; around 87% of them were found once. The ten largest clonotypes hold roughly 1.2% of the sample. Results the study describes overall, beyond this receptor: Subsequent analysis determined that TCRs grouped into clusters in the first cohort also showed a tendency toward co-occurrence across the 120 validation repertoires, and 90% to 95% of cluster scores exceeded 0. The study listed 150 to 200 TCR beta chains as associated with cytomegalovirus. In vitro tests confirmed that a few of the cytomegalovirus-associated TCR beta chains recognize cytomegalovirus antigens. The classifier was reported to diagnose cytomegalovirus status with high specificity and sensitivity in both the original and validation cohorts. According to the authors, the approach could potentially be generalized to other disease states and immunological phenotypes. Across donors, most TCR sequences were observed very rarely, whereas some public TCRs were present in many individuals. A later analysis had no HLA typing for the validation cohort, so co-occurrence there was scored across all 110 or so repertoires.

Sequencing used PBMCs. The sequence was obtained from a woman aged 25-40 years in good health and CMV-seropositive. The sequence joins TRBV10-1 to TRBJ1-1; the D gene is perhaps TRBD1, from 6 matching bases. The bases are TGCGCCACCCGGGCCGAGGGGGACACTGAAGCTTTCTTT. This is translated as CATRAEGDTEAFF.